This TCR beta chain was sequenced in a study of cytomegalovirus exposure and HLA in healthy donors (dated by TCRdb to about 2017). At the level of the whole study: An earlier analysis of under 600 of the donors reported approximately 290 Gb of sequence data and roughly 100 million unique TCR beta sequences from 190 million or so T cells. An early release that covered fewer than 750 HLA-typed donors contained 300 to 350 gigabases of sequencing data and 75 million to 100 million unique TCR sequences. The genetic ancestry cluster associated with self-reported Caucasian donors included around 76% of the approximately 430 genotyped donors. The study aimed to test whether cataloging public T cell receptors could reveal signatures of past pathogen exposure. The study profiled the T cell repertoires of under 700 subjects by immunosequencing and related them to cytomegalovirus serostatus. Along with the roughly 710-subject first cohort, a separate validation cohort of roughly 110 different subjects was used. The study combined high-throughput TCR immunosequencing, statistical association of individual TCRs with disease status, and machine learning to predict cytomegalovirus infection status. In a later analysis, previously published TCR beta repertoires from hundreds of donors were re-analyzed and high-resolution HLA genotyping was added so that TCR occurrence patterns could be studied. The later analysis used no new phenotypic data to find candidate immune exposures, relying instead on TCR beta sequences and their occurrence across donors. To decide whether each TCR beta V gene segment behaved as functional or pseudogenic, an earlier analysis of approximately 620 of the donors relied on high-throughput TCR beta sequencing. Donor age, sex, ethnicity and CMV serostatus were compiled together with the repertoire data. A later genetic analysis took genome-wide SNP genotypes for 398 of the 666 donors and used that subset as a discovery cohort. All discovery cohort repertoires had been generated on a single sequencing platform. Both class I and class II loci were covered by HLA typing, at four-digit resolution. Typing coverage varied by locus: about 629-630 donors for A, B, C, DRB1 and DQB1; more than 500 for DQA1; more than 600 for DPA1; approximately 470 for DPB1. A handful of DR-DQ haplotypes were handled as single units for association and clustering because linkage in the cohort was strong. Among about 370 genotyped donors of the cohort, an average of about 220,000 unique TCR beta nucleotide sequences was sequenced per donor, of which about 18% were non-productive. The paper as a whole reports these results and caveats: In a later analysis, HLA-associated TCR beta chains showed more clonal expansion and lower generation probabilities than non-associated chains that were equally common. In this cohort, only TCR beta chains were sequenced, and detectable features were limited by the absence of alpha or paired-chain data. Linkage disequilibrium might explain the correlated functional status among segregating V segments, but an unknown experimental factor could not be excluded. The classifier was reported to diagnose cytomegalovirus status with high specificity and sensitivity in both the original cohort and the validation cohort. A few of the identified cytomegalovirus-associated TCR beta chains were confirmed in vitro to be specific for cytomegalovirus antigens. Because counts were too low, more than 15 rarely observed V segments, including chromosome 9 orphons, were left out of the earlier analysis of 500 to 650 of the donors. Compared with the approximately 710-donor mean, donors in an Asian-associated ancestry cluster had fewer N-insertions in productive TCRs, according to a later genetic analysis. A total of fewer than 200 TCR beta chains were listed by the study as associated with cytomegalovirus. A cluster of highly shared sequence variants was judged likely to represent a technical artifact of the sequencing pipeline. Roughly uniform sequencing depth across donors was assumed in presence/absence analyses, although this assumption may not hold. When HLA alleles, especially DR and DQ, strongly co-occurred, TCR associations were difficult to assign to individual alleles. V-gene and J-gene trimming of TCR beta chains was associated with a missense DCLRE1C variant in a later genetic analysis, and the association was replicated in an independent cohort. According to a later analysis, parvovirus B19, influenza, CMV and Epstein-Barr virus appeared linked to several top co-occurrence clusters. Across donors, most TCR sequences were observed very rarely, whereas some public TCRs were present in many individuals. The only immune exposure information available for the cohort was CMV serostatus. Broadly in line with IMGT annotations, most TCR beta V segments showed up in productive rearrangements about 87% or about 30% of the time in an earlier analysis of several hundred of the donors. The authors suggested that the approach could potentially be extended to other disease states and immunological phenotypes. Because the 87-base-pair reads could not distinguish some IMGT-functional V segments, including TRBV6-2 and TRBV6-3, those segments were excluded. In a later analysis, most CMV-associated TCR beta chains were found to appear HLA-restricted, with HLA associations seemingly driven largely by CMV exposure. At a false discovery rate of 0.05, a later analysis linked approximately 18,000 TCR beta sequences to specific HLA alleles. A further reported finding was that TCR beta sequences accurately predicted the HLA-A and HLA-B alleles for most subjects in the first cohort. In a later analysis, TCR association rates were found to vary across HLA loci, with the most associated TCRs seen for DRB1 alleles and the fewest for HLA-C alleles. HLA typing was unavailable for some donors at each locus, so association tests used only the typed subset.

In total, over 600 healthy bone marrow donors made up the cohort. At the time of sampling, all cohort members were nominally healthy, though unrecorded immune exposures were likely present. The donor tested CMV seronegative, placing the donor among the 350 or so seronegative members of the cohort. Each donor provided a peripheral blood sample, and peripheral blood mononuclear cells were used for TCR beta sequencing. Genomic DNA extraction from the blood cell samples was performed with the Qiagen DNeasy Blood Extraction Kit. The library came from the immunoSEQ multiplex PCR assay. A mixture of 60 forward primers for TCR Vbeta segments and 13 reverse primers for TCR Jbeta segments was used in the multiplex PCR. A multiplex PCR assay on genomic DNA amplified the CDR3 region of rearranged TCR beta genes. On the Illumina HiSeq System, the amplified TCR beta libraries were sequenced as 87-base-pair reads. For the original study's pipeline: A later analysis counted 75 million to 100 million unique TCR beta chains across the 666 repertoires, and roughly 9.9 million of these chains were shared by at least two donors. To remove PCR and sequencing errors, raw reads were error-corrected and collapsed into unique sequences using a nearest-neighbor algorithm that merged closely related sequences. V, D and J gene segments were assigned by aligning CDR3 sequences to IMGT reference sequences. For a sequence to be retained, at least a six-nucleotide match to both a V gene segment and a J gene segment was required. A rearrangement counted as productive if the CDR3 had no stop codons and remained in frame with V and J, and every other rearrangement counted as non-productive. CDR3 was defined according to IMGT convention as the region running from the second conserved V-encoded cysteine to the conserved J-encoded phenylalanine. Sequences without an unambiguous match to a single V gene segment were excluded from the earlier analysis of almost 600 of the donors. An earlier analysis of around 600 of the donors classified V segments as functional when productive rearrangements were above 56.7% and as segregating when the standard deviation between donors was above 5%. A statistical classification framework was developed to diagnose cytomegalovirus status using the catalog of TCR beta chain sequences. A later analysis assigned V and J genes by comparing TCR nucleotide sequences with IMGT/GENE-DB human TR gene sequences. Using the TCRdist pipeline, a later analysis assigned CDR3 sequences along with most-parsimonious VDJ recombination scenarios. A later analysis defined each TCR beta chain by its CDR3 amino acid sequence plus V-gene family, and excluded reads lacking a unique V-gene family. As a way to deal with suspected cross-contamination and a sequencing artifact, a later analysis dropped 640 or so nucleotide sequences that were highly shared and had low generation probability. In a later analysis, a clonal expansion index was calculated for each public chain from normalized within-repertoire ranks of inferred template counts. A later analysis computed generation probabilities with a VDJ recombination model fitted to out-of-frame rearrangements, and checked the results against IGoR. In a later analysis, TCR-TCR, TCR-HLA and TCR-CMV co-occurrence was scored with hypergeometric tests, and a repertoire-size bias correction was applied to TCR pairs. In a later analysis, false discovery rates were estimated by permuting HLA or CMV assignments 20 times. In a later analysis, co-occurring TCRs were grouped using DBSCAN, with TCRdist sequence similarity added in when clustering inside HLA-allele-positive subsets. For co-occurrence clustering, repertoires with fewer than 30,000 or more than 120,000 public chains were excluded, along with a handful of repertoires with anomalous nucleotide sharing. As stored in TCRdb, this immuneACCESS dataset retains in-frame rearrangements with V and J assigned. A fraction of the clones does not appear; measured against another copy, unresolved V genes explain less than half of the discrepancy, and the remainder lacks a known reason. V, J and clone size are taken as reported in that table, and D and trimming were inferred from the DNA itself. The sample profile shows around 94,000 clones; 70% to 90% of them were found once. Together, the top ten hold around 2.6% of the sample.

Counted from cysteine to phenylalanine, this CDR3 has 15 amino acids. Only the CDR3 region is kept as DNA, spanning 45 bases read in frame from base 1. CDR1 and CDR2 are drawn from the germline V gene: SGHTS, YDEGEE. Trimming removed 3 bases from V and 0 bases from J, leaving 9 bases between the germline ends. On this clone itself: Its cognate antigen has yet to be identified. Base quality data are lacking; no much larger clone is found one base away.

This TCR was sampled from a man between 40 and 49 years old in good health and CMV-seronegative. Sequencing used PBMCs. The chain is made from TRBV5-8 and TRBJ2-2; the D gene remains uncertain. CDR3 reads: CASSSGISNTGELFF. The nucleotide sequence reads as follows: TGTGCCAGCAGCTCCGGTATTTCGAACACCGGGGAGCTGTTTTTT. With all but the CDR3 taken from the reference TRBV5-8 and TRBJ2-2 genes, the full variable domain is: EAGVTQSPTHLIKTRGQQATLRCSPISGHTSVYWYQQALGLGLQFLLWYDEGEERNRGNFPPRFSGRQFPNYSSELNVNALELEDSALYLCASSSGISNTGELFFGEGSRLTVL.